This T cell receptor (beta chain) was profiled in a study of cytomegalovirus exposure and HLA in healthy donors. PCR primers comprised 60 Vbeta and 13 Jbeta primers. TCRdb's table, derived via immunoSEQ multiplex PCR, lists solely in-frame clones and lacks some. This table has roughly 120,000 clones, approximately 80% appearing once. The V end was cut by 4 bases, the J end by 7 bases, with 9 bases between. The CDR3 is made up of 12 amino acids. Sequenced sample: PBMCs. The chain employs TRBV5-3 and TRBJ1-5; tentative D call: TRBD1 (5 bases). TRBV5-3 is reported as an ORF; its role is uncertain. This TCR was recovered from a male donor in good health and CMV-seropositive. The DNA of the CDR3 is TGTGCCAGAAGCCGCCGGGGGCAGCCCCAGCATTTT. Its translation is CARSRRGQPQHF.